The next 32 T cell receptor beta chains were all read from a single sample in a study of blood T cell repertoires in COVID-19. TCRdb keeps only in-frame clones here, not all; method: immunoSEQ multiplex PCR. The data hold more than 35,000 clones, with 70% to 90% observed a single time. Material: peripheral blood. The receptors come from a man aged 55 to 70 with active COVID-19.

This clone showed up just a few times. The V gene is TRBV6-5, the J gene TRBJ2-7; TRBD1 matches at 9 bases. The junction had 7 bases not matched to a gene; V was cut back by 6 bases and J by 1 base. The V gene's germline CDR1 is MNHEY and CDR2 SVGAGI. The CDR3 totals 15 residues. CDR3 nucleotides: TGTGCCAGCAGACCCCCGGACAGGGGTTCCTACGAGCAGTACTTC. Translation gives CASRPPDRGSYEQYF.

V is TRBV5-6 and J is TRBJ1-5; possibly TRBD1 for D (5 bases). This CDR3 is 13 amino acids long. The germline V and J ends were trimmed by 2 bases and 4 bases, with 7 bases remaining between them. Germline V gives CDR1 SGHDT, CDR2 YYEEEE. The CDR3 DNA follows: TGTGCCAGCAGCTTTTCAGGGAATCAGCCCCAGCATTTT. This codes for CASSFSGNQPQHF.

The J gene is TRBJ2-1, the V gene TRBV7-2, with 10 bases identical to TRBD2. Per germline, CDR1 SGHTA and CDR2 FQGNSA. The CDR3 length is 14 residues. Losses at the gene ends were 5 bases for V and 5 bases for J; bases not matched to a gene: 3. Here the CDR3 reads CASSPGLADNEQFF. CDR3 DNA sequence: TGTGCCAGCAGCCCCGGACTAGCGGACAATGAGCAGTTCTTC.

This rearrangement joins TRBV6-5 to TRBJ2-4; 11 bases are a match to TRBD1. Germline V gene sequence: CDR1 MNHEY, CDR2 SVGAGI. This CDR3 contains 15 residues. V dropped 6 bases and J dropped 6; count of bases not matched to a gene: 7. In DNA form, the CDR3 reads TGTGCCAGCAGGGATTGGACAGGGGGCATAAACATTCAGTACTTC. Protein sequence: CASRDWTGGINIQYF.

The genes are TRBV28 and TRBJ1-2, with D unclear. Germline lookup yields CDR1 MDHEN and CDR2 SYDVKM. V lost 3 bases, J lost 2 bases, and 10 bases lay in between. The CDR3 is 14 amino acids. The CDR3 DNA sequence: TGTGCCAGCAGTTTGGCAGGCGTCAACTATGGCTACACCTTC. It is translated as CASSLAGVNYGYTF.

The genes are TRBV3-1 (or the pseudogene TRBV3-2) and TRBJ1-6; the match to TRBD1 covers 9 bases. Germline CDR1 reads LGHDT; CDR2 reads YNNKEL (reference sequence). The CDR3 extends over 15 amino acids. V shed 3 bases, J shed 6 bases, and the junction held 3 bases outside the gene matches. The CDR3: CASSHRTGVNSPLHF. CDR3 nucleotides: TGTGCCAGCAGCCATCGGACAGGGGTTAATTCACCCCTCCACTTT.

The V and J genes are TRBV10-3 and TRBJ1-4; 7 bases are shared with TRBD1. The CDR3 sequence is 12 residues long. Looked up from germline, CDR1 is ENHRY and CDR2 is SYGVKD. V shed 10 bases and J 8 bases; nucleotides not matched to a gene: 7. The DNA of the CDR3 is TGTGCCACCCGGGACAGTGGGGAAAAACTGTTTTTT. It specifies CATRDSGEKLFF.

This sequence joins TRBV25-1 and TRBJ2-2; TRBD2 matches 14 bases. With 3 bases clipped from V and 7 bases from J, the junction kept 4 bases outside the gene matches. Germline assignment: CDR1 MGHDK and CDR2 SYGVNS. The CDR3 covers 16 residues. The CDR3 here is CASSDPGLAGDGELFF. CDR3 coding DNA: TGTGCCAGCAGTGATCCGGGACTAGCGGGGGACGGGGAGCTGTTTTTT.

This clone was counted a few times. The chain uses TRBV5-6 and TRBJ2-7, with 7 bases that match TRBD1. CDR1 is SGHDT and CDR2 is YYEEEE in the germline V gene. The CDR3 runs to 16 residues. V was pared by 3 bases and J by 3 bases, with 12 bases of the junction left unmatched. The CDR3 DNA follows: TGTGCCAGCAGCTCCCTTCAAAGGGGGCGCGTCTACGAGCAGTACTTC. Translating gives CASSSLQRGRVYEQYF.

V and J are TRBV24-1 and TRBJ1-2; D is uncertain. Germline V CDR1 and CDR2: KGHDR, SFDVKD. This CDR3 comprises 14 residues. The V end lost 3 bases, the J end lost 0 bases, and 7 bases lay between the germline ends. The CDR3 DNA reads TGTGCCACCAGTGATCCCGGGACTAACTATGGCTACACCTTC. Its protein is CATSDPGTNYGYTF.

The chain uses TRBV11-3 and TRBJ1-1, with no clear D. The CDR3 contains 13 residues. V shed 0 bases and J shed 4 bases, with 6 bases lying between them. The germline V gene has CDR1 SGHNT and CDR2 YENEEA. CDR3 region: CASSLERGTEAFF. DNA of the CDR3: TGTGCCAGCAGCTTAGAGCGGGGCACTGAAGCTTTCTTT.

The rearrangement uses TRBV18 and TRBJ2-2, with D possibly matching TRBD2 (5 bases). The CDR3 spans 17 residues. Germline V gene lookup returns CDR1 KGHSH and CDR2 LQKENI. The V end was cut by 2 bases, the J end by 2 bases, with 15 bases between. The CDR3 reads CASSPYAGEENTGELFF. In DNA form, the CDR3 reads TGTGCCAGCTCACCATACGCCGGGGAAGAAAACACCGGGGAGCTGTTTTTT.

This chain uses TRBV5-5 with TRBJ2-5; 9 bases line up with TRBD2. Germline CDR1 SGHKS, CDR2 YYEKEE (reference sequence). The CDR3 totals 16 residues. The V segment lost 0 bases and the J segment 7 bases; nucleotides outside the gene matches: 10. This CDR3 is CASSLAAGLAWGTQYF. Here the CDR3 DNA reads TGTGCCAGCAGCTTGGCCGCCGGACTAGCGTGGGGGACCCAGTACTTC.

The chain links TRBV7-8 to TRBJ1-5; D uncertain. V was trimmed by 6 bases and J by 5 bases, leaving 8 bases between them. The CDR3 contains 12 residues. Germline-derived CDR1 and CDR2 are SGHVS and FQNEAQ. The DNA for the CDR3 is TGTGCCAGCAGTCAACCGGATCAGCCCCAGCATTTT. Its protein product is CASSQPDQPQHF.

The CDR3 protein is CASSSRKETGGGSGQFF. DNA for the CDR3: TGTGCCAGTAGTTCCCGCAAGGAGACAGGGGGCGGGAGCGGGCAGTTCTTC. The V and J genes are TRBV19 and TRBJ2-1; TRBD1 aligns across 10 bases. This CDR3 is 17 amino acids long. The germline V gene encodes CDR1 LNHDA and CDR2 SQIVND (reference sequence). Unmatched junction bases numbered 19, after V lost 5 bases and J lost 12 bases.

The chain joins TRBV7-2 to TRBJ1-5; D call uncertain. Germline lookup yields CDR1 SGHTA and CDR2 FQGNSA. The V and J ends lost 5 bases and 0 bases respectively, with 11 bases between them. This CDR3 spans 15 amino acids. The CDR3 DNA is TGTGCCAGCAGCCCGGGGAGAACTAGCAATCAGCCCCAGCATTTT. It yields the protein CASSPGRTSNQPQHF.

This chain links TRBV9 with TRBJ1-3; 8 nucleotides align to TRBD1. The germline CDR1 and CDR2 sequences are SGDLS and YYNGEE. The CDR3 length is 16 residues. Trimming cost V 4 bases and J 4 bases; bases outside gene matches: 10. Written as DNA, the CDR3 is TGTGCCAGCAGCCCCAATGAAGGGACAGGAGGAAACACCATATATTTT. Encoded protein: CASSPNEGTGGNTIYF.

This chain links TRBV11-1 with TRBJ1-6, with 9 bases identical to TRBD1. This CDR3 is 14 amino acids long. The J segment lost 7 bases and the V segment lost 5 bases, leaving 3 bases of the junction unmatched. The germline V gene encodes CDR1 SGHAT and CDR2 FQDESV (reference sequence). CDR3 sequence: CASSRGTGNSPLHF. The CDR3 DNA sequence: TGTGCCAGCAGCCGTGGGACAGGGAATTCACCCCTCCACTTT.

CDR3: CASSAWAGVPYEQYF. DNA for the CDR3: TGTGCCAGCAGCGCCTGGGCGGGAGTGCCCTACGAGCAGTACTTC. This chain uses TRBV9 with TRBJ2-7; 7 bases agree with TRBD2. Losses at the gene ends were 3 bases for V and 2 bases for J; bases not matched to a gene: 8. This CDR3 has 15 amino acids. The germline gives CDR1 SGDLS, CDR2 YYNGEE.

The rearrangement links TRBV6-2 or TRBV6-3 to TRBJ2-1; no firm D call. Deletions cut 2 bases from V and 3 bases from J, with 11 bases between. The V gene's germline CDR1 is MNHEY and CDR2 SVGEGT. The CDR3 spans 15 residues. The CDR3 region has the DNA TGTGCCAGCAGTTACGAAGGAGTAATCTACAATGAGCAGTTCTTC. Protein product: CASSYEGVIYNEQFF.

This sequence joins TRBV6-6 and TRBJ2-5; TRBD2 might be the D (5 bases). Germline-derived CDR1 and CDR2 are MNHNY and SVGAGI (reference sequence). This CDR3 has 17 residues. V lost 5 bases and J lost 4, with 23 bases in between. CDR3 sequence: CASSPRPLDISGETQYF. The DNA for the CDR3 is TGTGCCAGCAGTCCCCGGCCGCTAGATATCAGCGGAGAGACCCAGTACTTC.

The rearrangement links TRBV7-9 to TRBJ1-2; no firm D call. Trimming removed 5 bases at V and 7 bases at J, with 11 bases between. The V gene's germline CDR1 is SEHNR and CDR2 FQNEAQ (reference sequence). The CDR3 has 12 amino acids. The CDR3 protein is CASSERVVGYTF. CDR3 DNA: TGTGCCAGCAGCGAAAGAGTAGTTGGCTACACCTTC.

V usage is TRBV5-5 and J usage is TRBJ2-2; D may be TRBD2 (5 bases). CDR3 length: 13 amino acids. The V end lost 2 bases, the J end lost 4 bases, and 6 bases lay between the germline ends. CDR1 and CDR2 (germline): SGHKS, YYEKEE (reference sequence). CDR3 sequence: CASSFRGTGELFF. CDR3 nucleotides: TGTGCCAGCAGCTTCCGGGGCACCGGGGAGCTGTTTTTT.

This chain connects TRBV20-1 to TRBJ2-7, with 7 bases identical to TRBD1. Trimming at V came to 3 bases and at J to 5 bases, leaving 7 bases not matched to a gene. Germline-derived CDR1 and CDR2 are DFQATT and SNEGSKA (reference sequence). The CDR3 length is 13 residues. The CDR3 DNA reads TGCAGTGCTAGTTACGGACAGGCGAACGAGCAGTACTTC. Protein: CSASYGQANEQYF.

In its sample, this clone was seen once. The chain has TRBV7-2 and TRBJ1-5, with 9 nucleotides matching TRBD1. The CDR3 contains 14 residues. Trimming at V came to 3 bases and at J to 5 bases, leaving 2 bases not matched to a gene. Germline-derived CDR1 and CDR2 are SGHTA and FQGNSA. The CDR3 DNA sequence: TGTGCCAGCAGCTTGGACAGGGGATATCAGCCCCAGCATTTT. Translating gives CASSLDRGYQPQHF.

This chain uses TRBV6-5 with TRBJ2-7; 8 positions agree with TRBD2. The CDR3 loop spans 14 amino acids. V dropped 4 bases and J dropped 5; count of bases not matched to a gene: 7. Germline CDR1 reads MNHEY; CDR2 reads SVGAGI. The CDR3, as DNA: TGTGCCAGCAGTTGGGGCGGGGGGCTGAACGAGCAGTACTTC. Its protein product is CASSWGGGLNEQYF.

The CDR3 sequence: CASSERGDTQYF. CDR3 sequence (DNA): TGTGCCAGCTCAGAACGGGGAGATACGCAGTATTTT. The chain links TRBV18 to TRBJ2-3; D is possibly TRBD2 (5 bases). Germline V gives CDR1 KGHSH, CDR2 LQKENI. V was shortened by 5 bases and J by 5 bases, with 8 bases between the two germline ends. The CDR3 extends over 12 amino acids.

This clone was seen only a few times. V gene TRBV2 combines with J gene TRBJ2-7; D is undetermined. Germline-derived CDR1 and CDR2 are SNHLY and FYNNEI. This CDR3 contains 14 residues. V lost 1 base to trimming and J lost 5 bases, with 12 bases between them. As DNA, the CDR3 is TGTGCCAGCAGTGAAGATGTTAGTTTCGACGAGCAGTACTTC. Translating it yields CASSEDVSFDEQYF.

The chain employs TRBV3-1 (or the pseudogene TRBV3-2) and TRBJ2-4; 9 bases are a match to TRBD2. The CDR3 runs 15 residues. V lost 4 bases, J lost 3 bases, and 4 bases stayed unmatched. CDR1 and CDR2 (germline): LGHDT, YNNKEL (reference sequence). CDR3 DNA: TGTGCCAGCAGCCGCCCGACTAGCGGCAAAAACATTCAGTACTTC. Encoded protein: CASSRPTSGKNIQYF.

V gene TRBV29-1 combines with J gene TRBJ1-2, with D tentatively TRBD1 (5 bases). Per the germline V gene, CDR1 is SQVTM and CDR2 is ANQGSEA. This CDR3 has 13 residues. V was cut by 6 bases and J by 6 bases, with 17 bases left in between. CDR3 in amino acids: CSVEQDPKDGYTF. DNA for the CDR3: TGCAGCGTAGAACAGGATCCAAAGGATGGCTACACCTTC.

The chain employs TRBV6-5 and TRBJ2-1; D call uncertain. Trimming stripped 2 bases from V and 0 bases from J, with 11 bases between. The germline V gene has CDR1 MNHEY and CDR2 SVGAGI. The CDR3 sequence is 16 residues long. The CDR3 bases are TGTGCCAGCAGTTACAATCCACGGAGCTCCTACAATGAGCAGTTCTTC. Amino acids: CASSYNPRSSYNEQFF.

This chain connects TRBV5-4 to TRBJ2-1, with 16 positions matching TRBD2. Germline CDR1 and CDR2: SGHNT and YYREEE (reference sequence). Trimming took 4 bases from V and 14 from J; bases not matched to a gene: 6. The CDR3 has 14 amino acids. CDR3 residues: CASSPGTSGRAEFF. The CDR3 DNA sequence: TGTGCCAGCAGCCCCGGGACTAGCGGGAGGGCCGAGTTCTTC.